These 10 T cell receptor beta chains originate from one sample sequenced in a study of shared clonotypes between healthy human individuals. Produced via immunoSEQ multiplex PCR; TCRdb's table is partial and in-frame only. The table has roughly 2.6 million clones, more than 90% seen once. Sequencing input: naive CD4+ T cells sorted from blood. The subset here: CD45RA+ positively selected. Receptors were obtained from a man between 18 and 29 years old in good health.

This clone was seen a single time. The genes are TRBV7-9 and TRBJ2-2; 7 positions match TRBD2. The CDR3 spans 15 residues. V dropped 2 bases and J dropped 6; count of bases not matched to a gene: 6. CDR1 SEHNR and CDR2 FQNEAQ come from the germline V gene (reference sequence). CDR3 in DNA: TGTGCCAGCAGCTTAAGGCGGGAGAATGCCGGGGAGCTGTTTTTT. Amino acids: CASSLRRENAGELFF. Using reference TRBV7-9 and TRBJ2-2 for the parts outside the CDR3, the full variable domain is DTGVSQNPRHKITKRGQNVTFRCDPISEHNRLYWYRQTLGQGPEFLTYFQNEAQLEKSRLLSDRFSAERPKGSFSTLEIQRTEQGDSAMYLCASSLRRENAGELFFGEGSRLTVL.

This clone was counted a single time. The V call is TRBV5-5, the J call TRBJ2-7; D unresolved. V gave up 7 bases and J gave up 5 bases, with 13 bases separating them. The germline gives CDR1 SGHKS, CDR2 YYEKEE (reference sequence). The CDR3 extends over 12 amino acids. For the CDR3, the DNA is TGTGCCAGCCGAGAACTCGGCAACGAGCAGTACTTC. It codes for CASRELGNEQYF.

The V call is TRBV18, the J call TRBJ2-3; D unresolved. Between the trimmed V and J ends, which lost 5 bases and 0 bases, there was a span of 12 bases. CDR1 is KGHSH, CDR2 LQKENI, per germline. This CDR3 comprises 15 residues. In nucleotides, the CDR3 is TGTGCCAGCTCATCAATAGCAACTAGCACAGATACGCAGTATTTT. It codes for CASSSIATSTDTQYF.

The chain carries TRBV28 and TRBJ2-3, with D possibly matching TRBD1 (6 bases). The germline CDR1 and CDR2 sequences are MDHEN and SYDVKM. Trimming shortened V by 8 bases and J by 5 bases, and 17 bases separated the two germline ends. This CDR3 is built from 14 residues. As DNA, the CDR3 is TGTGCCAGCGGGTTCCAGGGGCAGGGAGATACGCAGTATTTT. This sequence encodes CASGFQGQGDTQYF.

The chain carries TRBV6-1 and TRBJ2-1, with 7 bases matching TRBD1. This CDR3 is 14 amino acids long. The germline CDR1 and CDR2 sequences are MNHNS and SASEGT. The V segment lost 3 bases and the J segment 10 bases; nucleotides outside the gene matches: 9. The chain's CDR3 is CASSDQTGIVEQFF. CDR3 nucleotide sequence: TGTGCCAGCAGTGACCAGACAGGGATTGTGGAGCAGTTCTTC.

V gene TRBV5-1 combines with J gene TRBJ2-1, with TRBD2 matching 9 bases. CDR1 and CDR2 from the germline V gene are SGHRS and YFSETQ. With 6 bases clipped from V and 2 bases from J, the junction kept 6 bases outside the gene matches. This CDR3 region has 15 residues. For the CDR3, the DNA is TGCGCCAGCACCTTAATAGCGGGAGCCTACAATGAGCAGTTCTTC. Protein sequence: CASTLIAGAYNEQFF. Filled out from reference TRBV5-1 and TRBJ2-1, the complete variable domain reads KAGVTQTPRYLIKTRGQQVTLSCSPISGHRSVSWYQQTPGQGLQFLFEYFSETQRNKGNFPGRFSGRQFSNSRSEMNVSTLELGDSALYLCASTLIAGAYNEQFFGPGTRLTVL.

This rearrangement joins TRBV13 to TRBJ1-6, with TRBD1 identical over 7 bases. This CDR3 region has 18 residues. Trimming at V came to 2 bases and at J to 0 bases, leaving 7 bases not matched to a gene. Germline lookup yields CDR1 PRHDT and CDR2 FYEKMQ (reference sequence). The CDR3 is CASSLSAGGSSYNSPLHF. The CDR3 DNA reads as TGTGCCAGCAGCTTATCTGCAGGGGGGAGCTCCTATAATTCACCCCTCCACTTT. Looking up the rest from reference TRBV13 and TRBJ1-6 gives the full variable domain: AAGVIQSPRHLIKEKRETATLKCYPIPRHDTVYWYQQGPGQDPQFLISFYEKMQSDKGSIPDRFSAQQFSDYHSELNMSSLELGDSALYFCASSLSAGGSSYNSPLHFGNGTRLTVT.

This chain connects TRBV5-4 to TRBJ1-2; D is undetermined. The V gene lost 2 bases and the J gene lost 7 bases, with 9 bases spanning the gap. CDR1 is SGHNT, CDR2 YYREEE, per germline (reference sequence). This CDR3 is built from 12 residues. CDR3 in amino acids: CASSFGVGGYTF. CDR3 coding DNA: TGTGCCAGCAGCTTCGGGGTGGGTGGCTACACCTTC.

About this clone: The sample has other DNA sequences that encode this CDR3 too. V and J are TRBV18 and TRBJ2-5; the D gene is possibly TRBD2 (5 bases). Germline CDR1 KGHSH, CDR2 LQKENI. Trimming shortened V by 3 bases and J by 5 bases, and 13 bases separated the two germline ends. The CDR3 loop spans 14 amino acids. CDR3 protein: CASSPPPGSETQYF. DNA for the CDR3: TGTGCCAGCTCACCCCCCCCGGGGTCCGAGACCCAGTACTTC.

The table lists this clone with a count of one. The chain recombines TRBV5-1 with TRBJ2-7; the match to TRBD2 covers 8 bases. V was pared by 4 bases and J by 5 bases, with 17 bases of the junction left unmatched. The CDR3 contains 17 residues. Germline V gene data show CDR1 as SGHRS and CDR2 as YFSETQ. CDR3 nucleotide sequence: TGCGCCAGCAGCCTGCGGAGCGGGGGCCCCTACGCGAACGAGCAGTACTTC. Protein sequence: CASSLRSGGPYANEQYF. Full variable domain (outside the CDR3, taken from reference TRBV5-1 and TRBJ2-7): KAGVTQTPRYLIKTRGQQVTLSCSPISGHRSVSWYQQTPGQGLQFLFEYFSETQRNKGNFPGRFSGRQFSNSRSEMNVSTLELGDSALYLCASSLRSGGPYANEQYFGPGTRLTVT.